One sample yielded the 11 T cell receptor beta chains listed below, sequenced in a study of CXCR3-negative and CXCR3-positive naive CD8 T cells. The libraries of TRB cDNA were prepared using 5' RACE with UMI labels. Following a re-call of the 5' RACE reads, TCRdb has one entry per CDR3 protein and lacks DNA. This sample's table reports 35,000 to 45,000 distinct CDR3 sequences. The sequenced sample was naive CXCR3- CD8+ T cells from blood. As to subset: CD45RO-CCR7+CD27+CD95- naive CD8+ T cells lacking CXCR3 (TNR3-). Receptors originate from a human donor in good health. Some clones in this sample may be carry-over from other donors' samples.

The chain links TRBV14 to TRBJ2-1. The CDR3 sequence is 18 residues long. Per germline, CDR1 SGHDN and CDR2 FVKESK. The CDR3 loop is CASSQDFIDLSSYSEQFF.

The chain joins TRBV10-3 to TRBJ1-6; TCRdb names TRBD1, which stays unverified in the absence of DNA. This CDR3 contains 16 residues. Germline CDR1 reads ENHRY; CDR2 reads SYGVKD. Here the CDR3 reads CAISRGQGIYNSPLHF.

This clonotype is labeled medium-sized based on frequency. V usage is TRBV5-1 and J usage is TRBJ2-2. In germline, CDR1 is SGHRS, CDR2 YFSETQ. The CDR3 sequence is 12 residues long. CDR3 amino acids: CASSLRIGELFF.

The genes are TRBV12-3 or TRBV12-4 and TRBJ1-6. This CDR3 region has 16 residues. This CDR3 is CASSLGASSYNSPLHF.

The rearrangement joins TRBV28 to TRBJ2-5; without DNA, the TCRdb call of TRBD2 cannot be checked. CDR1 is MDHEN, CDR2 SYDVKM, per germline. CDR3 length equals 17 residues. The chain's CDR3 is CASSSLTSSGGGETQYF. Full variable domain (outside the CDR3, taken from reference TRBV28 and TRBJ2-5): DVKVTQSSRYLVKRTGEKVFLECVQDMDHENMFWYRQDPGLGLRLIYFSYDVKMKEKGDIPEGYSVSREKKERFSLILESASTNQTSMYLCASSSLTSSGGGETQYFGPGTRLLVL.

The chain uses TRBV11-2 and TRBJ1-4; checking the TCRdb D call of TRBD1 is not possible without DNA. The CDR3 runs 15 residues. Looked up from germline, CDR1 is SGHAT and CDR2 is FQNNGV. This chain's CDR3 is CASSPSGTAHEKLFF. Full variable domain (rest looked up from reference TRBV11-2 and TRBJ1-4): EAGVAQSPRYKIIEKRQSVAFWCNPISGHATLYWYQQILGQGPKLLIQFQNNGVVDDSQLPKDRFSAERLKGVDSTLKIQPAKLEDSAVYLCASSPSGTAHEKLFFGSGTQLSVL.

The chain links TRBV7-9 to TRBJ2-7; there is no DNA to check the TCRdb D call of TRBD1. Germline CDR1 reads SEHNR; CDR2 reads FQNEAQ (reference sequence). The CDR3 has 15 residues. CDR3 in amino acids: CASSLVRQGVYEQYF. Full variable domain (missing parts from reference TRBV7-9 and TRBJ2-7): DTGVSQNPRHKITKRGQNVTFRCDPISEHNRLYWYRQTLGQGPEFLTYFQNEAQLEKSRLLSDRFSAERPKGSFSTLEIQRTEQGDSAMYLCASSLVRQGVYEQYFGPGTRLTVT.

The J gene is TRBJ2-3, the V gene TRBV20-1; TCRdb gives TRBD1 as the D gene, but with no DNA this cannot be confirmed. Germline V gives CDR1 DFQATT, CDR2 SNEGSKA (reference sequence). There are 14 residues in the CDR3. CDR3: CSANQGAFTDTQYF.

This chain links TRBV6-4 with TRBJ1-1. Germline lookup yields CDR1 MRHNA and CDR2 SNTAGT. This CDR3 has 14 residues. CDR3 residues: CASSSGGINTEAFF.

This rearrangement joins TRBV7-9 to TRBJ2-7; without DNA, the TCRdb call of TRBD1 cannot be checked. Germline V CDR1 and CDR2: SEHNR, FQNEAQ (reference sequence). This CDR3 spans 14 amino acids. The CDR3 spells CASSLPGGTYEQYF.

The J gene is TRBJ2-3, the V gene TRBV23-1. TRBV23-1 is an ORF; its function is uncertain. This CDR3 has 15 residues. The CDR3 loop is CASSQSEISTDTQYF.